A selection of T cell receptor beta chains follows, all from one sample in a study of shared clonotypes between healthy human individuals. Libraries were prepared by immunoSEQ multiplex PCR; TCRdb keeps only in-frame clonotypes and omits some of them. The table includes 2 million to 2.5 million clones, 93% detected once. Material: naive CD8+ T cells from PBMCs. Source of these receptors: a man aged 18 to 29 in good health. Some clones in this sample may be carry-over from other donors' samples. CDR3s include the opening cysteine and the closing phenylalanine or tryptophan. The order of the fields is V gene, clone size, J gene, D gene, CDR3 DNA, CDR3 protein. D genes are given only for firm matches. Expanded clones get a size class; other rows say once, few or many, or leave the size out.

v_gene: TRBV29-1
abundance: .
j_gene: TRBJ2-7
d_gene: TRBD1
CDR3nt: TGCAGCGTTGCGGGGGGACAGGGAACCACCTACGAGCAGTACTTC
CDR3aa: CSVAGGQGTTYEQYF

v_gene: TRBV2
abundance: .
j_gene: TRBJ2-5
d_gene: .
CDR3nt: TGTGCCAGCCAGGGGTTTGGGCAAGAGACCCAGTACTTC
CDR3aa: CASQGFGQETQYF

v_gene: TRBV2
abundance: .
j_gene: TRBJ2-4
d_gene: TRBD2
CDR3nt: TGTGCCAGCAGCCCTAGCGGGAGAGCGGTCGGGAAAAACATTCAGTACTTC
CDR3aa: CASSPSGRAVGKNIQYF

v_gene: TRBV9
abundance: .
j_gene: TRBJ2-2
d_gene: TRBD1
CDR3nt: TGTGCCAGCAGCGCGCAGACAGGGCCGAACACCGGGGAGCTGTTTTTT
CDR3aa: CASSAQTGPNTGELFF

v_gene: TRBV28
abundance: .
j_gene: TRBJ1-2
d_gene: TRBD1
CDR3nt: TGTGCCAGCTCCAGGGGGGATGGCTACACCTTC
CDR3aa: CASSRGDGYTF

v_gene: TRBV13
abundance: .
j_gene: TRBJ2-5
d_gene: .
CDR3nt: TGTGCCAGCAGCCCTGCAGGGGTCGCCCTAGAGACCCAGTACTTC
CDR3aa: CASSPAGVALETQYF

v_gene: TRBV10-1
abundance: .
j_gene: TRBJ2-1
d_gene: TRBD2
CDR3nt: TGCGCCAGCAGACTAGCGAAAAAGCCTGGGGCCCACAATGAGCAGTTCTTC
CDR3aa: CASRLAKKPGAHNEQFF

v_gene: TRBV13
abundance: .
j_gene: TRBJ2-1
d_gene: .
CDR3nt: TGTGCCAGCAGCTCACTAGGGTACGCCTACAATGAGCAGTTCTTC
CDR3aa: CASSSLGYAYNEQFF

v_gene: TRBV6-4
abundance: .
j_gene: TRBJ2-1
d_gene: TRBD2
CDR3nt: TGTGCCAGCAGTGAGTTAGCGGGAGGGTATGAGCAGTTCTTC
CDR3aa: CASSELAGGYEQFF

v_gene: TRBV27
abundance: .
j_gene: TRBJ2-7
d_gene: .
CDR3nt: TGTGCCAGCGGGCCAGTGGACGCCTACGAGCAGTACTTC
CDR3aa: CASGPVDAYEQYF

v_gene: TRBV27
abundance: .
j_gene: TRBJ2-7
d_gene: TRBD2
CDR3nt: TGTGCCAGCAGTTTATCAGCGGGAGGAACCTACGAGCAGTACTTC
CDR3aa: CASSLSAGGTYEQYF

v_gene: TRBV5-1
abundance: .
j_gene: TRBJ2-3
d_gene: TRBD1
CDR3nt: TGCGCCAGCAGCTCAGGACAGGGCGGCACAGATACGCAGTATTTT
CDR3aa: CASSSGQGGTDTQYF

v_gene: TRBV27
abundance: once
j_gene: TRBJ2-7
d_gene: TRBD1
CDR3nt: TGTGCCAGCAGTCGAACCCTTCGACAGGGGAAGCACGAGCAGTACTTC
CDR3aa: CASSRTLRQGKHEQYF

v_gene: TRBV28
abundance: .
j_gene: TRBJ2-1
d_gene: .
CDR3nt: TGTGCCAGCAGTAACAGGGTGGGTGAGCAGTTCTTC
CDR3aa: CASSNRVGEQFF

v_gene: TRBV9
abundance: .
j_gene: TRBJ1-1
d_gene: .
CDR3nt: TGTGCCAGCAGGGGACAACTGAACACTGAAGCTTTCTTT
CDR3aa: CASRGQLNTEAFF

v_gene: TRBV5-1
abundance: .
j_gene: TRBJ2-7
d_gene: .
CDR3nt: TGCGCCAGCAGCTTGGTGGGACACGCTTACGAGCAGTACTTC
CDR3aa: CASSLVGHAYEQYF

v_gene: TRBV2
abundance: .
j_gene: TRBJ1-2
d_gene: .
CDR3nt: TGTGCCCGCCACCGGGGGAGGACAAACTATGGCTACACCTTC
CDR3aa: CARHRGRTNYGYTF

v_gene: TRBV4-2
abundance: once
j_gene: TRBJ2-7
d_gene: .
CDR3nt: TGTGCCAGCAGCCAAACACGCGCCGGGACAAAGCACAAGCCCTACGAGCAGTACTTC
CDR3aa: CASSQTRAGTKHKPYEQYF

v_gene: TRBV5-1
abundance: once
j_gene: TRBJ2-7
d_gene: .
CDR3nt: TGCGCCAGCAGCTGGGACACCAACTACGAGCAGTACTTC
CDR3aa: CASSWDTNYEQYF

v_gene: TRBV7-9
abundance: .
j_gene: TRBJ1-2
d_gene: .
CDR3nt: TGTGCCAGCAGCTCAACAAACGGACAGCCCGATTATGGCTACACCTTC
CDR3aa: CASSSTNGQPDYGYTF

v_gene: TRBV2
abundance: .
j_gene: TRBJ1-3
d_gene: .
CDR3nt: TGTGCCAGCAGACCTAAGGGTGGCAGGGATGGAAACACCATATATTTT
CDR3aa: CASRPKGGRDGNTIYF

v_gene: TRBV19
abundance: .
j_gene: TRBJ1-5
d_gene: .
CDR3nt: TGTGCCAGTAGTTCGTGGATCGGTAATCAGCCCCAGCATTTT
CDR3aa: CASSSWIGNQPQHF

v_gene: TRBV27
abundance: .
j_gene: TRBJ1-1
d_gene: .
CDR3nt: TGTGCCAGCAGTTTCCAATCAGGATACGGTGAAGCTTTCTTT
CDR3aa: CASSFQSGYGEAFF